This T cell receptor beta chain appears in the sequencing data of a study of human T cells and chemical hapten exposure. Study findings and constraints: TCRs exceeding a frequency of 1 in 1000 stayed unchanged under DPC sensitization.

Attachment of unique molecular identifiers to individual cDNA molecules was performed in the library. TCRdb analysed the 5' RACE reads with MiXCR anew, one entry per CDR3 protein. The table lists approximately 80,000 distinct CDR3 sequences, more than 15% of them singletons, with under 7.5% in the top ten. Blood, whole and unfractionated, served as the source for total RNA extraction. This CDR3 comprises 15 residues. Trimming took 6 bases from V and 8 from J; bases not matched to a gene: 11. Germline CDR1 LNHDA, CDR2 SQIVND (reference sequence). Notes on this clonotype: Its antigen is not known.

This clonotype was sampled from a female donor in good health. This chain joins TRBV19 and TRBJ1-4, with TRBD1 matching 8 bases. CDR3 region: CASRGQALEGEKLFF. CDR3 nucleotides: TGTGCCAGTAGGGGACAGGCCCTCGAAGGCGAAAAACTGTTTTTT.